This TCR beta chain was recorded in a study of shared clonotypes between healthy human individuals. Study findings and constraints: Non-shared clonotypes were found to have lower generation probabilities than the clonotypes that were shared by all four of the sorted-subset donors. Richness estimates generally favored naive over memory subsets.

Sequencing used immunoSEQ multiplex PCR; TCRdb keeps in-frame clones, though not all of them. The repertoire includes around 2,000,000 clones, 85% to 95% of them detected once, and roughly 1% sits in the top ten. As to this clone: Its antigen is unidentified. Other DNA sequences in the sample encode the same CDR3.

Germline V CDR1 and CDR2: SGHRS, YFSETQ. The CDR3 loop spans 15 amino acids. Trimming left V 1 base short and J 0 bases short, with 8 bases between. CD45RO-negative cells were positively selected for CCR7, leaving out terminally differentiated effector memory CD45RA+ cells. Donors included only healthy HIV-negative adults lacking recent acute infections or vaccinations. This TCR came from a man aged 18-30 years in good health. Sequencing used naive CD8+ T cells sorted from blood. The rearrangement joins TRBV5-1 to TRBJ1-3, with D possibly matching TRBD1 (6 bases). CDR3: CASSLSGASGNTIYF. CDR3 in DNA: TGCGCCAGCAGCTTGTCGGGGGCCTCTGGAAACACCATATATTTT.